These 5 T cell receptor beta chains came from one sample sequenced in a study of beta chain features in type 1 diabetes (dated by TCRdb to the late 2010s). Receptor amplification or capture employed the immunoSEQ multiplex PCR assay. The entire amount of isolated RNA was reverse transcribed using the High Capacity cDNA Reverse Transcription Kit, so the sequenced TCRB transcripts were expressed ones. Here the immuneACCESS table is served through TCRdb, limited to in-frame sequences with V and J called. Missing clones are a known gap in these copies; in checked studies unresolved V genes cover under half, and the rest lacks a known reason. The sample profile shows about 210,000 clones; about a tenth of them were found once. The ten largest clones capture less than 1.5% of the sample. Sample: central memory CD4+ T cells from blood. The receptors were gathered from a man younger than 35 in good health.

This clone was observed a few times. The CDR3 nucleotides read TGTGCCAGCAGCCAAGATGGCTTCCCGAGGGAGACCCAGTACTTC. The encoded protein is CASSQDGFPRETQYF. The chain recombines TRBV4-2 with TRBJ2-5; no firm D call. The V gene's germline CDR1 is LGHNA and CDR2 YNFKEQ. V was trimmed by 0 bases and J by 5 bases, leaving 13 bases between them. The CDR3 covers 15 residues.

This clone came up a few times. The J gene is TRBJ2-3, the V gene TRBV18, with D unclear. The CDR3 is 13 residues long. Trimming shortened V by 3 bases and J by 4 bases, and 8 bases separated the two germline ends. CDR1 is KGHSH and CDR2 is LQKENI in the germline V gene. The CDR3 sequence: CASSPTTPDTQYF. In DNA, the CDR3 is TGTGCCAGCTCACCCACAACGCCAGATACGCAGTATTTT.

V usage is TRBV6-6 and J usage is TRBJ2-4, with 7 bases fitting TRBD1. Germline V CDR1 and CDR2: MNHNY, SVGAGI (reference sequence). The CDR3 covers 16 residues. The V segment lost 6 bases and the J segment 0 bases; nucleotides outside the gene matches: 8. CDR3 coding DNA: TGTGCCAGCAGCCAACCAACAGGGGAAGCCAAAAACATTCAGTACTTC. This translates into CASSQPTGEAKNIQYF.

The chain is built from TRBV4-1 and TRBJ1-1; 7 bases match TRBD1. J lost 3 bases, V lost 0 bases, and 1 base had no gene match. Germline V gives CDR1 MGHRA, CDR2 YSYEKL. The CDR3 sequence is 14 residues long. CDR3 sequence reads: CASSQEQGYTEAFF. Written as DNA, the CDR3 is TGCGCCAGCAGCCAAGAACAGGGGTACACTGAAGCTTTCTTT.

The chain employs TRBV5-1 and TRBJ2-5; TRBD2 matches 10 bases. Germline CDR1 is SGHRS and CDR2 is YFSETQ. CDR3 length: 15 residues. Trimming took 2 bases from V and 2 from J; bases not matched to a gene: 3. The CDR3 reads CASSFLLAGQETQYF. DNA for the CDR3: TGCGCCAGCAGCTTCTTACTAGCGGGGCAAGAGACCCAGTACTTC. Full variable domain (missing parts from reference TRBV5-1 and TRBJ2-5): KAGVTQTPRYLIKTRGQQVTLSCSPISGHRSVSWYQQTPGQGLQFLFEYFSETQRNKGNFPGRFSGRQFSNSRSEMNVSTLELGDSALYLCASSFLLAGQETQYFGPGTRLLVL.